This TCR beta chain was found in a study of T cells after yellow fever vaccination. Broader study findings: A limited proportion of clonotypes was detected within both the CD4 and CD8 compartments. Most clones from primary vaccination resurfaced after the booster (about 96% CD4, 88% CD8).

Concerning this clonotype itself: Its antigen remains unknown.

CDR3 size: 14 residues. V was trimmed by 6 bases and J by 2 bases, leaving 14 bases between them. CDR1 is MNHNS and CDR2 is SASEGT in the germline V gene. In making TCR cDNA, 5'RACE template switching added a universal primer site and UMIs to it. TCRdb reprocessed the 5' RACE reads via MiXCR and lists one record per CDR3 protein. The data show nearly 350,000 distinct CDR3 sequences, with roughly 8.3% seen just once and 17% held by the top ten. This TCR was sampled from a man aged 18-30 years who received the YFV17D yellow fever vaccine. The chain couples TRBV6-1 to TRBJ2-7; D perhaps matches TRBD2 (6 bases). This specimen consisted of PBMCs, obtained roughly seven weeks after the first yellow fever vaccination. The CDR3 loop is CASSPRGSPYEQYV. CDR3 nucleotides: TGTGCCAGCAGCCCCCGGGGGTCCCCCTACGAGCAGTACGTC.